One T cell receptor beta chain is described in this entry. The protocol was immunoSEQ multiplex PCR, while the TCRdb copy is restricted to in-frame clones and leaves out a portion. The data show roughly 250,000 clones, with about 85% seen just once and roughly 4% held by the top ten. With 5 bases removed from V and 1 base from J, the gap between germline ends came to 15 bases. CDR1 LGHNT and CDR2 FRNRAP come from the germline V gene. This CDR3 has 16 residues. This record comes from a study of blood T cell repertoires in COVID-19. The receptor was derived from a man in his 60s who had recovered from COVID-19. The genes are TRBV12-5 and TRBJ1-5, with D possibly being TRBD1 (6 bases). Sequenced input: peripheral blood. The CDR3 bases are TGTGCTAGTGGTGGAGGACAGTCGTTGAGCAATCAGCCCCAGCATTTT. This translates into CASGGGQSLSNQPQHF.